Following are 6 T cell receptor beta chains from one sample sequenced in a study of blood T cell repertoires in COVID-19. Assay used: immunoSEQ multiplex PCR; TCRdb lists only in-frame clones, some missing. The sample has 70,000 or so clones; approximately 88% are singletons. Sequencing was done on a sample of peripheral blood. Receptor source: an elderly woman with acute or convalescent COVID-19.

The rearrangement links TRBV6-5 to TRBJ1-4; 7 bases match TRBD1. Germline assignment: CDR1 MNHEY and CDR2 SVGAGI. The CDR3 is made up of 14 amino acids. With V trimmed by 9 bases and J by 4 bases, 8 bases remained unmatched. DNA of the CDR3: TGTGCCAGAGGGGGCGTGGGGGGTAATGAAAAACTGTTTTTT. It translates to CARGGVGGNEKLFF.

This chain connects TRBV6-5 to TRBJ2-5; TRBD1 matches 7 bases. Germline V gives CDR1 MNHEY, CDR2 SVGAGI. This CDR3 is 13 amino acids long. The V gene end was trimmed by 8 bases and the J gene end by 2 bases; junction bases not matched to a gene: 5. The CDR3 sequence is CASGTRGQETQYF. DNA of the CDR3: TGTGCCAGCGGAACCAGGGGGCAAGAGACCCAGTACTTC.

The chain recombines TRBV19 with TRBJ2-7, with 9 nucleotides matching TRBD1. Per the germline V gene, CDR1 is LNHDA and CDR2 is SQIVND (reference sequence). The ends lost 4 bases at V and 3 bases at J; junction bases unmatched: 1. This CDR3 contains 13 residues. CDR3 amino acids: CASSRDRVYEQYF. The CDR3 region has the DNA TGTGCCAGTAGTAGGGACAGGGTCTACGAGCAGTACTTC.

This chain uses TRBV10-3 with TRBJ2-1; 8 nucleotides match TRBD2. With V trimmed by 5 bases and J by 10 bases, 10 bases remained unmatched. The CDR3 is 14 residues long. Germline loops: CDR1 ENHRY, CDR2 SYGVKD. The CDR3 loop reads CAISTGGAHGEQFF. The CDR3 region has the DNA TGTGCCATCAGTACCGGGGGGGCACATGGGGAGCAGTTCTTC.

The chain carries TRBV19 and TRBJ1-5, with TRBD1 identical over 8 bases. The V gene's germline CDR1 is LNHDA and CDR2 SQIVND (reference sequence). V shed 9 bases and J 9 bases; nucleotides not matched to a gene: 13. The CDR3 consists of 14 residues. Here the CDR3 reads CARVGGQGDRPQHF. The CDR3 nucleotides read TGTGCCAGAGTAGGTGGACAGGGAGATCGGCCCCAGCATTTT.

V usage is TRBV7-9 and J usage is TRBJ2-5; D ambiguous. The CDR3 contains 15 residues. V was shortened by 0 bases and J by 1 base, with 9 bases between the two germline ends. Germline values: CDR1 SEHNR, CDR2 FQNEAQ (reference sequence). The DNA of the CDR3 is TGTGCCAGCAGCTTAGCAAACTACGTCCAAGAGACCCAGTACTTC. This translates into CASSLANYVQETQYF. Drawing the rest from reference TRBV7-9 and TRBJ2-5, the complete variable domain is DTGVSQNPRHKITKRGQNVTFRCDPISEHNRLYWYRQTLGQGPEFLTYFQNEAQLEKSRLLSDRFSAERPKGSFSTLEIQRTEQGDSAMYLCASSLANYVQETQYFGPGTRLLVL.